One TCR beta chain is described in this entry. Assay used: immunoSEQ multiplex PCR; TCRdb lists only in-frame clones, some missing. This table holds about 150,000 clones, roughly 89% found once. There are 17 residues in the CDR3. Trimming at V came to 1 base and at J to 3 bases, leaving 11 bases not matched to a gene. The germline gives CDR1 SGHAT, CDR2 FQNNGV. The data belong to a study of blood T cell repertoires in COVID-19. Across the whole study: Sites in the United States, Italy and Spain provided acute and convalescent COVID-19 samples. PBMCs, B-cell-depleted T cells, or T cells were the source of the cDNA or gDNA that made up the material.

J is TRBJ2-7 and V is TRBV11-2; 8 nucleotides align to TRBD1. This clonotype originated in a woman aged 50 to 60 who had been exposed to COVID-19. Source material: PBMCs or T cells enriched from blood (not recorded which). The CDR3 region is CASSLGRGTGRNYEQYF. CDR3 bases: TGTGCCAGCAGCTTAGGTCGGGGGACAGGTCGGAACTACGAGCAGTACTTC.